This TCR beta chain was recorded in a study of shared clonotypes between healthy human individuals. The CDR3 spans 16 residues. Per the germline V gene, CDR1 is SGHRS and CDR2 is YFSETQ. The J segment lost 5 bases and the V segment lost 0 bases, leaving 11 bases of the junction unmatched. Here immunoSEQ multiplex PCR was the method, and the copy in TCRdb shows in-frame clones only, minus some. The sample includes more than 450,000 clones, 79% seen only once; the top ten take over 10%. General study findings and limits: Clonotype sharing levels among donors were expected to vary with sequencing depth.

In regard to this clone: Its specificity is not known.

The specimen was PBMCs. This chain connects TRBV5-1 to TRBJ2-7, with 7 bases identical to TRBD1. This sequence originates from a woman in her 40s in good health. Some clones in this sample may be carry-over from other donors' samples. In DNA, the CDR3 is TGCGCCAGCAGCTTGGGGGAAGGGGGCTTCTTAAACGAGCAGTACTTC. This translates into CASSLGEGGFLNEQYF.